The rows below give T cell receptor beta chains drawn from one sample of a study of blood T cell repertoires in COVID-19. TCRdb's table, derived via immunoSEQ multiplex PCR, lists solely in-frame clones and lacks some. The table lists some 670,000 clones, 90% of them singletons. Sequencing was carried out using peripheral blood. These receptors were collected from a woman aged 18-35 years with acute or convalescent COVID-19. CDR3s include the opening cysteine and the closing phenylalanine or tryptophan. D genes are given only for firm matches. Clone size, where shown, is once, few, many, or a class for clones that have expanded.

clone size: .
J gene: TRBJ2-7
D gene: .
V gene: TRBV5-8
CDR3 protein: CASGAGTYEQYF
CDR3 DNA: TGTGCCAGCGGCGCAGGCACCTACGAGCAGTACTTC

clone size: once
J gene: TRBJ2-1
D gene: TRBD2
V gene: TRBV11-2
CDR3 protein: CASSVTPAGVNNEQFF
CDR3 DNA: TGTGCCAGCAGTGTGACACCAGCGGGGGTGAACAATGAGCAGTTCTTC

clone size: .
J gene: TRBJ1-2
D gene: .
V gene: TRBV4-1
CDR3 protein: CASSQEIRGTPYGYTF
CDR3 DNA: TGCGCCAGCAGCCAAGAGATTAGGGGGACACCCTATGGCTACACCTTC

clone size: .
J gene: TRBJ1-6
D gene: .
V gene: TRBV5-5
CDR3 protein: CASSPEGVSNSPLHF
CDR3 DNA: TGTGCCAGCAGCCCCGAAGGAGTTAGCAATTCACCCCTCCACTTT

clone size: .
J gene: TRBJ1-1
D gene: .
V gene: TRBV7-2
CDR3 protein: CASSLYPGNTEAFF
CDR3 DNA: TGTGCCAGCAGCTTATATCCCGGGAACACTGAAGCTTTCTTT

clone size: .
J gene: TRBJ2-7
D gene: .
V gene: TRBV4-1
CDR3 protein: CASSQEPIRFYEQYF
CDR3 DNA: TGCGCCAGCAGCCAAGAACCCATCAGGTTCTACGAGCAGTACTTC

clone size: .
J gene: TRBJ2-5
D gene: .
V gene: TRBV6-6
CDR3 protein: CASSTRAGETQYF
CDR3 DNA: TGTGCCAGCAGTACGAGGGCAGGAGAGACCCAGTACTTC

clone size: few
J gene: TRBJ1-5
D gene: TRBD1
V gene: TRBV9
CDR3 protein: CASSNGQVNQPQHF
CDR3 DNA: TGTGCCAGCAGCAACGGACAGGTCAATCAGCCCCAGCATTTT

clone size: .
J gene: TRBJ2-3
D gene: .
V gene: TRBV7-2
CDR3 protein: CASSIPGLSTDTQYF
CDR3 DNA: TGTGCCAGCAGCATACCGGGACTGAGCACAGATACGCAGTATTTT

clone size: .
J gene: TRBJ2-5
D gene: TRBD2
V gene: TRBV5-1
CDR3 protein: CASSLGLAGGPGAQETQYF
CDR3 DNA: TGCGCCAGCAGCTTGGGACTAGCGGGGGGGCCGGGGGCCCAAGAGACCCAGTACTTC

clone size: .
J gene: TRBJ1-1
D gene: .
V gene: TRBV4-1
CDR3 protein: CASSSPTEANTEAFF
CDR3 DNA: TGCGCCAGCAGCTCCCCGACGGAGGCGAACACTGAAGCTTTCTTT

clone size: .
J gene: TRBJ1-1
D gene: .
V gene: TRBV11-2
CDR3 protein: CASSLVGRGPGDTEAFF
CDR3 DNA: TGTGCCAGCAGCTTAGTTGGGCGGGGCCCGGGCGACACTGAAGCTTTCTTT

clone size: .
J gene: TRBJ1-6
D gene: .
V gene: TRBV19
CDR3 protein: CASSIDHQGGYNSPLHF
CDR3 DNA: TGTGCCAGTAGTATAGATCATCAGGGTGGCTATAATTCACCCCTCCACTTT

clone size: .
J gene: TRBJ2-2
D gene: TRBD1
V gene: TRBV6-1
CDR3 protein: CASSDAGGRAGELFF
CDR3 DNA: TGTGCCAGCAGTGACGCAGGGGGCCGGGCCGGGGAGCTGTTTTTT

clone size: few
J gene: TRBJ2-1
D gene: TRBD2
V gene: TRBV6-4
CDR3 protein: CASSVLAGAENEQFF
CDR3 DNA: TGTGCCAGCAGTGTACTAGCGGGGGCCGAGAATGAGCAGTTCTTC

clone size: .
J gene: TRBJ1-4
D gene: .
V gene: TRBV3-1/TRBV3-2
CDR3 protein: CASSQDLREKLFF
CDR3 DNA: TGTGCCAGCAGCCAAGATTTGCGCGAAAAACTGTTTTTT

clone size: .
J gene: TRBJ1-5
D gene: .
V gene: TRBV20-1
CDR3 protein: CSASKDTNQPQHF
CDR3 DNA: TGCAGTGCTAGTAAGGACACAAATCAGCCCCAGCATTTT

clone size: .
J gene: TRBJ1-5
D gene: .
V gene: TRBV11-2
CDR3 protein: CASSLGGSISNQPQHF
CDR3 DNA: TGTGCCAGCAGCTTAGGGGGCAGCATTAGCAATCAGCCCCAGCATTTT

clone size: .
J gene: TRBJ2-1
D gene: .
V gene: TRBV30
CDR3 protein: CAWSVRLGNEQFF
CDR3 DNA: TGTGCCTGGAGTGTAAGACTAGGCAATGAGCAGTTCTTC

clone size: few
J gene: TRBJ2-7
D gene: .
V gene: TRBV5-1
CDR3 protein: CASSSSGHEQYF
CDR3 DNA: TGCGCCAGCAGCTCCTCGGGTCACGAGCAGTACTTC

clone size: .
J gene: TRBJ1-5
D gene: .
V gene: TRBV4-2
CDR3 protein: CASSQDRGYQPQHF
CDR3 DNA: TGTGCCAGCAGCCAAGATAGGGGTTATCAGCCCCAGCATTTT

clone size: .
J gene: TRBJ1-2
D gene: TRBD1
V gene: TRBV12-5
CDR3 protein: CASGPPTGGLHGYTF
CDR3 DNA: TGTGCTAGTGGTCCGCCTACAGGGGGACTACATGGCTACACCTTC

clone size: few
J gene: TRBJ1-1
D gene: .
V gene: TRBV27
CDR3 protein: CASSPREETEAFF
CDR3 DNA: TGTGCCAGCAGTCCCCGGGAGGAAACTGAAGCTTTCTTT

clone size: .
J gene: TRBJ1-1
D gene: TRBD1
V gene: TRBV5-1
CDR3 protein: CASSPTGLMDTEAFF
CDR3 DNA: TGCGCCAGCAGTCCGACAGGGTTGATGGACACTGAAGCTTTCTTT

clone size: .
J gene: TRBJ2-2
D gene: .
V gene: TRBV4-1
CDR3 protein: CASSQSPGGELFF
CDR3 DNA: TGCGCCAGCAGCCAGTCGCCGGGAGGGGAGCTGTTTTTT

clone size: .
J gene: TRBJ2-2
D gene: .
V gene: TRBV19
CDR3 protein: CASSSAGFSTGELFF
CDR3 DNA: TGTGCCAGTAGTTCGGCGGGGTTTAGCACCGGGGAGCTGTTTTTT

clone size: .
J gene: TRBJ1-2
D gene: .
V gene: TRBV5-4
CDR3 protein: CASSLGVGVSNYGYTF
CDR3 DNA: TGTGCCAGCAGCTTGGGAGTAGGGGTTTCTAACTATGGCTACACCTTC

clone size: .
J gene: TRBJ1-5
D gene: TRBD1
V gene: TRBV7-8
CDR3 protein: CASSPGQGGRVGNQPQHF
CDR3 DNA: TGTGCCAGCAGCCCGGGACAGGGAGGTCGTGTCGGCAATCAGCCCCAGCATTTT

clone size: .
J gene: TRBJ2-1
D gene: .
V gene: TRBV19
CDR3 protein: CASSPRQFFEQFF
CDR3 DNA: TGTGCCAGTAGTCCCCGACAGTTTTTTGAGCAGTTCTTC

clone size: .
J gene: TRBJ1-3
D gene: TRBD1
V gene: TRBV7-6
CDR3 protein: CASSLTASRTGKANTIYF
CDR3 DNA: TGTGCCAGCAGCCTTACCGCCTCCAGGACAGGGAAGGCAAACACCATATATTTT

clone size: .
J gene: TRBJ1-2
D gene: TRBD1
V gene: TRBV7-9
CDR3 protein: CASSFPGQGYGYTF
CDR3 DNA: TGTGCCAGCAGCTTTCCTGGACAGGGTTATGGCTACACCTTC

clone size: .
J gene: TRBJ1-1
D gene: TRBD1
V gene: TRBV6-4
CDR3 protein: CASSTGGINTEAFF
CDR3 DNA: TGTGCCAGTTCTACAGGGGGAATAAACACTGAAGCTTTCTTT

clone size: .
J gene: TRBJ1-5
D gene: TRBD1
V gene: TRBV5-6
CDR3 protein: CASSFAGTGDQPQHF
CDR3 DNA: TGTGCCAGCAGCTTCGCCGGGACAGGGGATCAGCCCCAGCATTTT

clone size: .
J gene: TRBJ1-3
D gene: TRBD1
V gene: TRBV2
CDR3 protein: CASSEARTGSSSGNTIYF
CDR3 DNA: TGTGCCAGCAGTGAAGCCCGGACAGGTTCCAGCTCTGGAAACACCATATATTTT

clone size: once
J gene: TRBJ1-3
D gene: TRBD1
V gene: TRBV9
CDR3 protein: CASSGTGWNTIYF
CDR3 DNA: TGTGCCAGCAGCGGGACAGGGTGGAACACCATATATTTT

clone size: .
J gene: TRBJ1-1
D gene: .
V gene: TRBV5-4
CDR3 protein: CASSLGVERTEAFF
CDR3 DNA: TGTGCCAGCAGCTTGGGGGTGGAGCGCACTGAAGCTTTCTTT

clone size: .
J gene: TRBJ2-5
D gene: .
V gene: TRBV18
CDR3 protein: CASSPGQGPTETQYF
CDR3 DNA: TGTGCCAGCTCACCAGGGCAGGGGCCCACAGAGACCCAGTACTTC

clone size: .
J gene: TRBJ1-6
D gene: TRBD1
V gene: TRBV25-1
CDR3 protein: CASSEGQDSSPLHF
CDR3 DNA: TGTGCCAGCAGTGAAGGACAGGATAGCTCACCCCTCCACTTT

clone size: .
J gene: TRBJ2-7
D gene: .
V gene: TRBV10-3
CDR3 protein: CAPLGERLSYEQYF
CDR3 DNA: TGTGCCCCCCTCGGGGAACGCCTCTCCTACGAGCAGTACTTC

clone size: once
J gene: TRBJ2-2
D gene: TRBD2
V gene: TRBV6-4
CDR3 protein: CASSDSTSGGTNTGELFF
CDR3 DNA: TGTGCCAGCAGTGACTCGACTAGCGGGGGTACGAACACCGGGGAGCTGTTTTTT

clone size: .
J gene: TRBJ2-7
D gene: .
V gene: TRBV18
CDR3 protein: CASSPPKGQGRDEQYF
CDR3 DNA: TGTGCCAGCTCACCACCGAAAGGGCAGGGTCGGGACGAGCAGTACTTC

clone size: few
J gene: TRBJ1-3
D gene: .
V gene: TRBV6-1
CDR3 protein: CASSEQDRRSGNTIYF
CDR3 DNA: TGTGCCAGCAGTGAACAGGACAGACGCTCTGGAAACACCATATATTTT

clone size: .
J gene: TRBJ2-4
D gene: .
V gene: TRBV10-1
CDR3 protein: CASSHEQTLRRAKNIQYF
CDR3 DNA: TGCGCCAGCAGTCACGAACAGACGTTACGAAGAGCCAAAAACATTCAGTACTTC

clone size: .
J gene: TRBJ2-7
D gene: TRBD1
V gene: TRBV6-1
CDR3 protein: CASSEDRDRIPRGSYEQYF
CDR3 DNA: TGTGCCAGCAGTGAAGACCGGGACAGGATTCCGAGGGGATCCTACGAGCAGTACTTC

clone size: .
J gene: TRBJ2-1
D gene: .
V gene: TRBV4-1
CDR3 protein: CASSQEEAISPLYNEQFF
CDR3 DNA: TGCGCCAGCAGCCAAGAGGAGGCCATTTCCCCCCTCTACAATGAGCAGTTCTTC

clone size: .
J gene: TRBJ1-2
D gene: .
V gene: TRBV28
CDR3 protein: CASSLSRDGYYTF
CDR3 DNA: TGTGCCAGCAGTTTGTCCAGGGATGGTTACTACACCTTC

clone size: .
J gene: TRBJ1-3
D gene: .
V gene: TRBV19
CDR3 protein: CASSIVRGVVGNTIYF
CDR3 DNA: TGTGCCAGTAGTATAGTGAGAGGCGTCGTTGGGAACACCATATATTTT

clone size: .
J gene: TRBJ2-1
D gene: TRBD2
V gene: TRBV6-4
CDR3 protein: CASSVLTSDTYNEQFF
CDR3 DNA: TGTGCCAGCAGTGTCCTAACTAGCGACACCTACAATGAGCAGTTCTTC

clone size: .
J gene: TRBJ1-4
D gene: .
V gene: TRBV30
CDR3 protein: CAGSEADNEKLFF
CDR3 DNA: TGTGCCGGGTCGGAGGCCGACAATGAAAAACTGTTTTTT

clone size: .
J gene: TRBJ2-1
D gene: TRBD2
V gene: TRBV7-9
CDR3 protein: CASSLAWVAGEQFF
CDR3 DNA: TGTGCCAGCAGCTTAGCATGGGTAGCGGGGGAGCAGTTCTTC

clone size: .
J gene: TRBJ1-6
D gene: TRBD1
V gene: TRBV6-5
CDR3 protein: CASSRTGVDSPLHF
CDR3 DNA: TGTGCCAGCAGCAGGACAGGGGTGGATTCACCCCTCCACTTT

clone size: .
J gene: TRBJ2-7
D gene: TRBD1
V gene: TRBV7-2
CDR3 protein: CASSWTGQTHYEQYF
CDR3 DNA: TGTGCCAGCAGCTGGACAGGGCAGACTCATTACGAGCAGTACTTC

clone size: .
J gene: TRBJ1-4
D gene: .
V gene: TRBV29-1
CDR3 protein: CSVLGQTPEKLFF
CDR3 DNA: TGCAGCGTTTTAGGACAGACCCCTGAAAAACTGTTTTTT